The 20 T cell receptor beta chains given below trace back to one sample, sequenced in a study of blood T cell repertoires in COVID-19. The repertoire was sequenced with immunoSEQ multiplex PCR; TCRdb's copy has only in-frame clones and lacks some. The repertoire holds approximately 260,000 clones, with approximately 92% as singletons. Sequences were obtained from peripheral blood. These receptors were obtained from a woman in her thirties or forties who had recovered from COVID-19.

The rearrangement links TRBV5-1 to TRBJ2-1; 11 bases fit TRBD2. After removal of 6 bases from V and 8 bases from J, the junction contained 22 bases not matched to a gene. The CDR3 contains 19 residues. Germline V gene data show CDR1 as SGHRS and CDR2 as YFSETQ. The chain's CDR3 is CASNPRTVLGLAGRDEQFF. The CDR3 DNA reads TGCGCCAGCAACCCTAGGACAGTCTTAGGACTAGCGGGTAGGGATGAGCAGTTCTTC.

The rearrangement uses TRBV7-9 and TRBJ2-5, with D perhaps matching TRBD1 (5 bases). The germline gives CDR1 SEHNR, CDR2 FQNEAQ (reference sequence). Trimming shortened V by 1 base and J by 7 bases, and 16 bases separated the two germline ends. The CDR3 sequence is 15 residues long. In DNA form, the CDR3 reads TGTGCCAGCAGCTTAGATCGATTTGTAGGGGTGACCCAGTACTTC. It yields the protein CASSLDRFVGVTQYF.

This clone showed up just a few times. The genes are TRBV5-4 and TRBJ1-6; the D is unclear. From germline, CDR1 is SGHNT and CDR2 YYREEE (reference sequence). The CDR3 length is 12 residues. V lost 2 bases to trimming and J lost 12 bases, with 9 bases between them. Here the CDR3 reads CASSFSDEPLHF. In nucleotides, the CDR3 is TGTGCCAGCAGCTTCAGCGATGAACCCCTCCACTTT.

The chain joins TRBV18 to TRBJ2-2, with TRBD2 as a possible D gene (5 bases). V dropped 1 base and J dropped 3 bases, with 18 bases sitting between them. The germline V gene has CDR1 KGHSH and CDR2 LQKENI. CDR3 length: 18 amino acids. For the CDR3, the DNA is TGTGCCAGCTCACCACTTAGTCCGGGAAGCTCGTACACCGGGGAGCTGTTTTTT. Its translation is CASSPLSPGSSYTGELFF.

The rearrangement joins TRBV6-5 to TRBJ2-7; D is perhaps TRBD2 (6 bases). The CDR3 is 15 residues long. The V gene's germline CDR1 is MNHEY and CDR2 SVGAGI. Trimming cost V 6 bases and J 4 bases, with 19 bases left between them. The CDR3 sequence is CASSAIAGPKYEQYF. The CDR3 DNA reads TGTGCCAGCAGCGCCATCGCGGGGCCAAAATACGAGCAGTACTTC.

The CDR3 DNA reads TGCGCCAGCAGTTCGGGACTAGCGGGAAATACAGATACGCAGTATTTT. It translates to CASSSGLAGNTDTQYF. V gene TRBV10-1 combines with J gene TRBJ2-3; 13 nucleotides align to TRBD2. Germline V lookup: CDR1 WNHNN, CDR2 SYGVQD (reference sequence). CDR3 length: 16 amino acids. The J segment lost 3 bases and the V segment lost 5 bases, leaving 5 bases of the junction unmatched.

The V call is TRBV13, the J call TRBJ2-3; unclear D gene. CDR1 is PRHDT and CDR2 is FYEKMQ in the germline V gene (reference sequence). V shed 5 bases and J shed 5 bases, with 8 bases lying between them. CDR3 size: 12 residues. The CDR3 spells CASSTRLDTQYF. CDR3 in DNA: TGTGCCAGCAGCACGCGACTAGATACGCAGTATTTT.

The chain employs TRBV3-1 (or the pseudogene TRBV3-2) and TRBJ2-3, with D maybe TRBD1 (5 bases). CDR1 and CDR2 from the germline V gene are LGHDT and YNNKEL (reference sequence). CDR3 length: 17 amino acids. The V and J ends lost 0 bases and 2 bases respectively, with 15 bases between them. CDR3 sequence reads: CASSQDQMGPDTDTQYF. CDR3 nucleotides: TGTGCCAGCAGCCAAGATCAAATGGGGCCAGACACAGATACGCAGTATTTT.

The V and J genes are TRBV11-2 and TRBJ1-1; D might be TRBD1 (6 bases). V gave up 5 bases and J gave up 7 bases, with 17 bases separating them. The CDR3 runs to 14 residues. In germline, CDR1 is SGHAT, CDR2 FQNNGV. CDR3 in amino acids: CASSPTGREGEAFF. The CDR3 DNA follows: TGTGCCAGCAGCCCCACAGGGAGGGAGGGTGAAGCTTTCTTT.

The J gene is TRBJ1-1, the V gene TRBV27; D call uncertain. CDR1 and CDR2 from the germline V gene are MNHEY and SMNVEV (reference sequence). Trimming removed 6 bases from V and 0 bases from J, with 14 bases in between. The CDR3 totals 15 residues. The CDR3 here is CASSSPPSLNTEAFF. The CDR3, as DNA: TGTGCCAGCAGCAGTCCCCCAAGTCTGAACACTGAAGCTTTCTTT.

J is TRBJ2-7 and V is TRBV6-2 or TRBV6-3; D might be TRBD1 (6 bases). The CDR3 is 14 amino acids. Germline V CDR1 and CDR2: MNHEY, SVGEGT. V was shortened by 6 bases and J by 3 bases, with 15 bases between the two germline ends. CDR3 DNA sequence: TGTGCCAGCAGCTCTAACCCCAGGGGCTACGAGCAGTACGTC. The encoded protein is CASSSNPRGYEQYV.

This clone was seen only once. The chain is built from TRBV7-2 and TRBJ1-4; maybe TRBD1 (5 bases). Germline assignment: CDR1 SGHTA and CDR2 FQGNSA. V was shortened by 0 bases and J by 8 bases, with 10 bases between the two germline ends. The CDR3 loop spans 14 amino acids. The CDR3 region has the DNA TGTGCCAGCAGCTTAGCAGGGGCCTGGGAAAAACTGTTTTTT. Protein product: CASSLAGAWEKLFF.

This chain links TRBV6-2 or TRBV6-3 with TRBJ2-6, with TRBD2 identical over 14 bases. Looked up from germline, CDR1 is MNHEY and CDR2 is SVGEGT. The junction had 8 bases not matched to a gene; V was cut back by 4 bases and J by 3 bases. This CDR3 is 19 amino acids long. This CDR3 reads CASSSLRLAGGYGANVLTF. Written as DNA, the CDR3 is TGTGCCAGCAGTTCCCTTCGACTAGCGGGAGGGTATGGGGCCAACGTCCTGACTTTC.

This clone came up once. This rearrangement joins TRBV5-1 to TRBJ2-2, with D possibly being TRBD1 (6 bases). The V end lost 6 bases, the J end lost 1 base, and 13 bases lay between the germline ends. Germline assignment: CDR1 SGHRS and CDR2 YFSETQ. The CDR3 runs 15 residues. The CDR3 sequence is CASTPLTGNTGELFF. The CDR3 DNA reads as TGCGCCAGCACCCCTCTGACAGGGAACACCGGGGAGCTGTTTTTT.

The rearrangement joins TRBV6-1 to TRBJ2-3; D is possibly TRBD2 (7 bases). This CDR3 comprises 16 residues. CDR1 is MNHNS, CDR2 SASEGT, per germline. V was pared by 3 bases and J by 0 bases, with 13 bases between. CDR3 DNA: TGTGCCAGCAGTGATTACGGGGGGCCCAGCACAGATACGCAGTATTTT. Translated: CASSDYGGPSTDTQYF.

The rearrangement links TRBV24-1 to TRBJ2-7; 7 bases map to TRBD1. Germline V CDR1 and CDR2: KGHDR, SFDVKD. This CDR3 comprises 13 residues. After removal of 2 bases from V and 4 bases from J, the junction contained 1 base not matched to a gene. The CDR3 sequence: CATSDYRGYEQYF. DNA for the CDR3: TGTGCCACCAGTGATTACAGGGGTTACGAGCAGTACTTC.

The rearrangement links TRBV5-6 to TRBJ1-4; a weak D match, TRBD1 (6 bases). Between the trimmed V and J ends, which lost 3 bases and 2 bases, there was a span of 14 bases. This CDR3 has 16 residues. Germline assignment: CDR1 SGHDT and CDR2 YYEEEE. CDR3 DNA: TGTGCCAGCAGCTCAAGGACAGATAGGACTAATGAAAAACTGTTTTTT. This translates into CASSSRTDRTNEKLFF.

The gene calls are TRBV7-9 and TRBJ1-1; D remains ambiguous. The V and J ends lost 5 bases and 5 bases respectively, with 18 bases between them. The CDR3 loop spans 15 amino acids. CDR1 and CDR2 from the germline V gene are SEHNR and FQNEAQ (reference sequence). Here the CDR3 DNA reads TGTGCCAGCAGCCCTATTTTCGGCGAGGGAACTGAAGCTTTCTTT. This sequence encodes CASSPIFGEGTEAFF.

CDR3 in amino acids: CASSDSGRGSNEKLFF. The CDR3, as DNA: TGTGCCAGCAGCGATTCTGGGAGGGGAAGTAATGAAAAACTGTTTTTT. This chain connects TRBV5-5 to TRBJ1-4; tentative D call: TRBD1 (5 bases). This CDR3 region has 16 residues. The V and J ends lost 4 bases and 4 bases respectively, with 17 bases between them. The germline CDR1 and CDR2 sequences are SGHKS and YYEKEE (reference sequence).

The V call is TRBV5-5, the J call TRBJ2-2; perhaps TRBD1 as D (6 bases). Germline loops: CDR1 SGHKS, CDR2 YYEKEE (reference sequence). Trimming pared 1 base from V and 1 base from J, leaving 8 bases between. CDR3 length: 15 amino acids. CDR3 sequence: CASSLRGGNTGELFF. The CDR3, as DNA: TGTGCCAGCAGCTTGAGAGGGGGGAACACCGGGGAGCTGTTTTTT. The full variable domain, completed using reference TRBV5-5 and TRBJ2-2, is DAGVTQSPTHLIKTRGQQVTLRCSPISGHKSVSWYQQVLGQGPQFIFQYYEKEERGRGNFPDRFSARQFPNYSSELNVNALLLGDSALYLCASSLRGGNTGELFFGEGSRLTVL.